Listed below are T cell receptor beta chains from one sample, sequenced in a study of T-cell memory formation after mild COVID-19. TCRdb re-analysed the 5' RACE reads in MiXCR, keeping a single row per CDR3 protein. The sample yields roughly 110,000 distinct CDR3 sequences, about 17% seen once. Sequenced sample: PBMCs or a T cell subset sorted from them (not recorded which). The receptors originated from an adult woman who had mild COVID-19 (a few samples of this study predate the infection). Cell type and time point are not known. CDR3s include the opening cysteine and the closing phenylalanine or tryptophan. A D gene is named only where the DNA matches it firmly. The size field is filled for only some rows; it gives once, few, many or a size class.

>-|TRBV4-1|17|-
CASSLVQGGSSTDTQYF
>-|TRBV11-2|10|-
CASSSGEAFF
>-|TRBV5-5|16|few
CASSYHPSSAGYGYTF
>-|TRBV2|17|few
CASSEFGLADLTDTQYF
>-|TRBV4-1|13|many
CASSLVAGETQYF
>TRBD2|TRBV11-2|16|-
CASSLGLAGGPGELFF
>TRBD1|TRBV7-8|15|-
CASSPRQGPIHGYTF
>-|TRBV7-2|11|-
CASSNRDLQYF
>-|TRBV3-1|15|many
CASSQAVTSKHEQYF
>TRBD2|TRBV6-5|17|-
CASSSQLAGVGEETQYF
>-|TRBV27|14|few
CASSLAGSPYEQYF
>TRBD2|TRBV7-3|16|few
CASSPGWGGAQETQYF
>-|TRBV20-1|16|few
CSARDLLGSPYNEQFF
>-|TRBV7-8|15|few
CASSSVDTVGTEAFF
>TRBD1|TRBV10-3|18|few
CAISDRDRTPMSTGELFF
>-|TRBV20-1|13|few
CSARGGRETEAFF
>TRBD2|TRBV6-6|17|many
CASSYSLLAALGGEQYF
>-|TRBV21-1|14|-
CASSMGQGVYEQYF
>-|TRBV7-9|14|-
CASSLDRGNTEAFF
>-|TRBV20-1|13|many
CSARDSSVPEQFF
>-|TRBV11-3|15|few
CASSLDRVAEETQYF
>-|TRBV4-2|14|-
CASSQGSGWTEAFF
>-|TRBV5-4|12|few
CASSLKNTEAFF
>TRBD2|TRBV5-1|15|-
CASTSFAGGPDTQYF
>-|TRBV19|15|few
CASSIRTGIQETQYF
>-|TRBV7-9|14|many
CATPRRQEKGGYTF
>-|TRBV11-2|15|-
CASSSRTAYNSPLHF
>TRBD2|TRBV9|17|few
CASSAESGLAANNEQFF
>-|TRBV11-2|15|few
CASTPTDKTNEKLFF
>-|TRBV6-5|16|few
CASSYAGTANTGELFF
>-|TRBV6-5|15|few
CASSSNLDSPLGYTF
>TRBD2|TRBV2|17|few
CASTPVGGGAVDNEQFF
>-|TRBV30|13|-
CAWSGRGSYEQYF
>-|TRBV4-1|14|few
CASSQEVAFYEQYF
>-|TRBV20-1|16|few
CSARDLGSQTEDTQYF
>-|TRBV19|16|few
CASKGRGRSDTGELFF
>-|TRBV4-3|13|few
CASSQDRVETQYF
>TRBD1|TRBV7-9|15|many
CASSPRTGDFYEQYF
>TRBD1|TRBV27|14|-
CASSKSTGADTQYF
>-|TRBV4-2|15|many
CASSQEQGGDYGYTF
>-|TRBV19|13|-
CASTSSHSNEQYF
>-|TRBV24-1|13|few
CATSDDITGELFF
>-|TRBV6-5|14|few
CASSFAGQSYEQYF